These 21 T cell receptor beta chains were all obtained from the same sample, sequenced in a study of cytomegalovirus exposure and HLA in healthy donors. PCR employed 60 Vbeta and 13 Jbeta primers. Using immunoSEQ multiplex PCR, the repertoire was profiled, and TCRdb retains in-frame clones only, with some absent. The sample data list around 100,000 clones. The specimen was PBMCs. The origin of the receptors is a man aged 45-65 years in good health and CMV-seronegative.

The V gene is TRBV28, the J gene TRBJ2-3; no firm D call. Germline V CDR1 and CDR2: MDHEN, SYDVKM. This CDR3 has 12 residues. V lost 2 bases to trimming and J lost 8 bases, with 8 bases between them. In nucleotides, the CDR3 is TGTGCCAGCAGTTTACCGGTCGGTACGCAGTATTTT. Its protein is CASSLPVGTQYF.

The chain uses TRBV5-6 and TRBJ2-5; 8 nucleotides agree with TRBD1. The CDR3 spans 15 residues. Looked up from germline, CDR1 is SGHDT and CDR2 is YYEEEE. The V segment lost 4 bases and the J segment 5 bases; nucleotides outside the gene matches: 10. The CDR3: CASSRGTGGSETQYF. CDR3 sequence (DNA): TGTGCCAGCAGCCGCGGGACAGGCGGTTCCGAGACCCAGTACTTC.

The chain employs TRBV4-1 and TRBJ2-5; weak D call: TRBD2 (5 bases). V was clipped by 4 bases and J by 2 bases, with 14 bases between them. The CDR3 totals 15 residues. CDR1 is MGHRA, CDR2 YSYEKL, per germline. CDR3 bases: TGCGCCAGCAGCCCCCTAAGGGCGGGTCAAGAGACCCAGTACTTC. This codes for CASSPLRAGQETQYF.

This sequence joins TRBV9 and TRBJ2-5, with 8 positions matching TRBD1. The CDR3 length is 15 residues. The germline gives CDR1 SGDLS, CDR2 YYNGEE. Unmatched junction bases numbered 9, after V lost 4 bases and J lost 4 bases. The CDR3 loop is CASSPTGGSPETQYF. The DNA of the CDR3 is TGTGCCAGCAGCCCAACAGGGGGTTCCCCAGAGACCCAGTACTTC.

The CDR3 is CASSQERGSYEQYF. The CDR3 DNA reads TGCGCCAGCAGCCAAGAGCGCGGGAGTTACGAGCAGTACTTC. The chain uses TRBV4-3 and TRBJ2-7, with TRBD2 matching over 7 bases. From germline, CDR1 is LGHNA and CDR2 YSLEER. The junction had 3 bases not matched to a gene; V was cut back by 0 bases and J by 4 bases. The CDR3 covers 14 residues.

This sequence joins TRBV6-1 and TRBJ1-2, with TRBD1 as a possible D gene (5 bases). In germline, CDR1 is MNHNS, CDR2 SASEGT. This CDR3 has 18 residues. V shed 2 bases and J shed 1 base, with 20 bases lying between them. CDR3 residues: CASSERGGDSRGNYGYTF. The CDR3 DNA is TGTGCCAGCAGTGAACGCGGGGGGGATTCGAGGGGTAACTATGGCTACACCTTC.

The chain employs TRBV29-1 and TRBJ2-1; 12 positions agree with TRBD2. The V gene's germline CDR1 is SQVTM and CDR2 ANQGSEA. The V segment lost 7 bases and the J segment 3 bases; nucleotides outside the gene matches: 1. The CDR3 has 13 residues. The CDR3 coding sequence is TGCAGCGCGGGACTAGCGGGCTACAATGAGCAGTTCTTC. As protein: CSAGLAGYNEQFF.

V is TRBV4-1 and J is TRBJ2-4, with D unclear. Germline V CDR1 and CDR2: MGHRA, YSYEKL. This CDR3 spans 13 amino acids. V was trimmed by 5 bases and J by 7 bases, leaving 12 bases between them. In DNA form, the CDR3 reads TGCGCCAGCAGCATAGAGGCCCCCAACATTCAGTACTTC. Translating gives CASSIEAPNIQYF.

The chain uses TRBV11-3 and TRBJ2-2; D unresolved. The germline V gene has CDR1 SGHNT and CDR2 YENEEA. V lost 0 bases and J lost 7, with 18 bases in between. This CDR3 region has 17 residues. CDR3 loop: CASSLDTIPASNGELFF. Written as DNA, the CDR3 is TGTGCCAGCAGCTTAGATACGATCCCTGCTAGTAACGGGGAGCTGTTTTTT.

The chain links TRBV18 to TRBJ2-1; D is possibly TRBD2 (5 bases). The V gene's germline CDR1 is KGHSH and CDR2 LQKENI. Trimming cost V 6 bases and J 7 bases, with 10 bases left between them. The CDR3 totals 12 residues. The CDR3 here is CASSLDWNEQFF. The CDR3 DNA reads as TGTGCCAGCTCCCTGGACTGGAATGAGCAGTTCTTC.

The chain combines TRBV6-1 with TRBJ1-2; 7 bases fit TRBD1. The CDR3 length is 13 residues. V lost 6 bases and J lost 8; bases outside the gene matches: 9. Germline CDR1 is MNHNS and CDR2 is SASEGT. Written as DNA, the CDR3 is TGTGCCAGCAGCCCCGACAGGGCCGACGGCTACACCTTC. Amino acid sequence: CASSPDRADGYTF.

This chain connects TRBV4-1 to TRBJ1-3; 7 bases agree with TRBD1. CDR3 length equals 15 residues. Trimming cost V 5 bases and J 0 bases; bases outside gene matches: 4. The germline V gene encodes CDR1 MGHRA and CDR2 YSYEKL. Here the CDR3 DNA reads TGCGCCAGCAGCGGGGACAGCACCTCTGGAAACACCATATATTTT. This gives the protein CASSGDSTSGNTIYF.

The chain joins TRBV6-1 to TRBJ2-2; the D is unclear. Between the trimmed V and J ends, which lost 8 bases and 4 bases, there was a span of 14 bases. There are 14 residues in the CDR3. Per germline, CDR1 MNHNS and CDR2 SASEGT. CDR3 in amino acids: CASFAYRSTGELFF. For the CDR3, the DNA is TGTGCCAGCTTCGCGTATCGGAGCACCGGGGAGCTGTTTTTT.

The genes are TRBV7-2 and TRBJ1-5, with 8 positions matching TRBD1. The junction had 5 bases not matched to a gene; V was cut back by 3 bases and J by 7 bases. The CDR3 length is 14 residues. The germline V gene has CDR1 SGHTA and CDR2 FQGNSA. The CDR3 is CASSLSGGEQPQHF. CDR3 DNA: TGTGCCAGCAGCTTGTCAGGGGGCGAACAGCCCCAGCATTTT.

The chain employs TRBV5-1 and TRBJ2-7; tentative D call: TRBD1 (5 bases). The germline CDR1 and CDR2 sequences are SGHRS and YFSETQ. The CDR3 extends over 15 amino acids. Trimming took 0 bases from V and 0 from J, leaving 10 bases between them. The CDR3 nucleotides read TGCGCCAGCAGCTTGGGGCAAGGGGTCTCCTACGAGCAGTACTTC. Its protein product is CASSLGQGVSYEQYF.

A note on this clone: Relative to the germline gene, one junction end is altered; a read error may explain this. The rearrangement uses TRBV18 and TRBJ1-6; D is unresolved. The CDR3 loop spans 15 amino acids. CDR1 KGHSH and CDR2 LQKENI come from the germline V gene. CDR3 nucleotide sequence: TGTGCCAGCTCACCGGGCAGCTCCTATAATTCACACCTCCACTTT. It specifies CASSPGSSYNSHLHF.

The chain combines TRBV2 with TRBJ2-2; D remains unclear. This CDR3 has 14 amino acids. Germline V gene sequence: CDR1 SNHLY, CDR2 FYNNEI. Trimming took off 4 bases at V and 1 base at J, with 7 bases between the two ends. CDR3: CASSGAKNTGELFF. The CDR3 DNA reads as TGTGCCAGCAGTGGGGCCAAGAACACCGGGGAGCTGTTTTTT.

The V call is TRBV7-2, the J call TRBJ1-2, with a weak D call TRBD1 (5 bases). This CDR3 has 12 amino acids. V was cut by 3 bases and J by 7 bases, with 9 bases left in between. Germline CDR1 SGHTA, CDR2 FQGNSA. CDR3 in DNA: TGTGCCAGCAGCTTCAGGGATCGTGGCTACACCTTC. Protein sequence: CASSFRDRGYTF.

V gene TRBV5-1 combines with J gene TRBJ1-1, with TRBD1 matching over 7 bases. The CDR3 spans 17 residues. Germline V gene data show CDR1 as SGHRS and CDR2 as YFSETQ. After removal of 1 base from V and 0 bases from J, the junction contained 9 bases not matched to a gene. CDR3 coding DNA: TGCGCCAGCAGCTTGTACCATACAGGGGCCATGAACACTGAAGCTTTCTTT. This gives the protein CASSLYHTGAMNTEAFF.

V gene TRBV2 combines with J gene TRBJ2-2, with D possibly being TRBD2 (7 bases). Germline V gives CDR1 SNHLY, CDR2 FYNNEI. The CDR3 runs to 14 residues. V lost 3 bases, J lost 6 bases, and 11 bases lay in between. The CDR3 coding sequence is TGTGCCAGCAGTGATCGGGGGGCCGCCGGGGAGCTGTTTTTT. Amino acid sequence: CASSDRGAAGELFF.

The V and J genes are TRBV14 and TRBJ1-1; D not certain. Germline V gene data show CDR1 as SGHDN and CDR2 as FVKESK. With 1 base removed from V and 3 bases from J, the gap between germline ends came to 12 bases. The CDR3 contains 15 residues. The CDR3 DNA follows: TGTGCCAGCAGCCAAGCAGGTTGGGCATACACTGAAGCTTTCTTT. Protein: CASSQAGWAYTEAFF. Variable domain in full (rest from reference TRBV14 and TRBJ1-1): EAGVTQFPSHSVIEKGQTVTLRCDPISGHDNLYWYRRVMGKEIKFLLHFVKESKQDESGMPNNRFLAERTGGTYSTLKVQPAELEDSGVYFCASSQAGWAYTEAFFGQGTRLTVV.